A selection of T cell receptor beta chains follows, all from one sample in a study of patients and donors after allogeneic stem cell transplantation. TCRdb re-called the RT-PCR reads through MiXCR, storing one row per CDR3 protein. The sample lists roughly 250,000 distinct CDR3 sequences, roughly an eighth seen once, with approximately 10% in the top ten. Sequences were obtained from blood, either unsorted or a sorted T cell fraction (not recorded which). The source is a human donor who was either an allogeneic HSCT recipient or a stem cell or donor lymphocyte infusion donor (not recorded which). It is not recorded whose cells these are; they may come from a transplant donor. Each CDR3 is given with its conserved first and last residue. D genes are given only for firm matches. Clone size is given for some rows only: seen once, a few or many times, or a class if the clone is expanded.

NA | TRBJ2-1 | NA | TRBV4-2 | CASSNSGYNEQFF | TGTGCCAGCAGCAATTCGGGGTACAATGAGCAGTTCTTC
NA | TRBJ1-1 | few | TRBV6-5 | CASSYFWGGGSPGTEAFF | TGTGCCAGCAGTTACTTTTGGGGTGGGGGGAGCCCTGGGACTGAAGCTTTCTTT
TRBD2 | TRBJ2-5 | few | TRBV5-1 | CASSSSGSETQYF | TGCGCCAGCAGTTCCAGCGGGAGTGAGACCCAGTACTTC
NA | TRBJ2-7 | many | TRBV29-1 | CSVTGGAGGGGYEQYF | TGCAGCGTTACCGGTGGGGCCGGAGGTGGTGGCTACGAGCAGTACTTC
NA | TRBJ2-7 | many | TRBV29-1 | CSVSSGPGGNSYEQYF | TGCAGCGTTTCGTCCGGGCCCGGGGGCAACTCCTACGAGCAGTACTTC
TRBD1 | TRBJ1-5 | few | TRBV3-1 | CASSQALGQFPNQPQHF | TGTGCCAGCAGCCAAGCCCTGGGACAGTTCCCTAATCAGCCCCAGCATTTT
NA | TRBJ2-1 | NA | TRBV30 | CASTHSGRNNEQFF | TGTGCCTCCACCCATAGCGGTAGGAACAATGAGCAGTTCTTC
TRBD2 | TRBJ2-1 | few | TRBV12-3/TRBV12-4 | CASSLLQTSGAYNEQFF | TGTGCCAGCAGTTTACTCCAGACTAGCGGAGCTTACAATGAGCAGTTCTTC
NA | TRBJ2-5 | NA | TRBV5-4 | CASSLSNRETQYF | TGTGCCAGCAGCTTGAGTAACCGCGAGACCCAGTACTTC
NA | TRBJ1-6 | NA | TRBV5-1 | CASSPQGRSYNSPLHF | TGCGCCAGCAGCCCACAGGGACGGTCCTATAATTCACCCCTCCACTTT
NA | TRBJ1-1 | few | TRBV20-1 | CSARKRGDTEAFF | TGCAGTGCTAGGAAGCGGGGGGACACTGAAGCTTTCTTT
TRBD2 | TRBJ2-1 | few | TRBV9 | CASSALGGGLDEQFF | TGTGCCAGCAGCGCCCTTGGGGGAGGGTTGGATGAGCAGTTCTTC
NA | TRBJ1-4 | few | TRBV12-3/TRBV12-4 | CASRYGTAKNEKLFF | TGTGCCAGCAGGTACGGGACTGCTAAAAATGAAAAACTGTTTTTT
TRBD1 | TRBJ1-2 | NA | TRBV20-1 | CSAPRTGEGKANYGYTF | TGCAGTGCGCCGAGGACAGGGGAGGGGAAAGCTAACTATGGCTACACCTTC
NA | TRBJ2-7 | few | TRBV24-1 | CATSDPDTGANYEQYF | TGTGCCACCAGTGATCCAGACACCGGGGCCAACTACGAGCAGTACTTC
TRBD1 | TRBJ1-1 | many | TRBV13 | CASSATGDRTEAFF | TGTGCCAGCAGCGCAACAGGGGACCGCACTGAAGCTTTCTTT
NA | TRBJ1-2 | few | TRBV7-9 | CASSLYGYGYTF | TGTGCCAGCAGCTTGTACGGCTATGGCTACACCTTC
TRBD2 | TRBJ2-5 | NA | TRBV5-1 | CASSSTSVQETQYF | TGCGCCAGCAGCTCGACTAGCGTCCAAGAGACCCAGTACTTC
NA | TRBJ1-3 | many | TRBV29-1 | CSGTEGSAGNTIYF | TGCAGTGGGACCGAAGGGTCGGCTGGAAACACCATATATTTT
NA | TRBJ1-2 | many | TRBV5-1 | CASSLEVSYGYTF | TGCGCCAGCAGCTTGGAAGTATCCTATGGCTACACCTTC
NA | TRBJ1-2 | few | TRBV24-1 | CATSEETHGGGYTF | TGTGCCACCAGTGAGGAGACTCACGGTGGTGGCTACACCTTC
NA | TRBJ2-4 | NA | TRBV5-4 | CASSLGGLLAKNIQYF | TGTGCCAGCAGCTTGGGTGGACTCTTAGCCAAAAACATTCAGTACTTC
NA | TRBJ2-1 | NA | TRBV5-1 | CASRAPPQGLTGNEQFF | TGCGCCAGCAGAGCCCCGCCCCAGGGGCTGACGGGCAATGAGCAGTTCTTC
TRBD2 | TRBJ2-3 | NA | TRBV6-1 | CATVLARLPDTQYF | TGTGCCACAGTACTAGCGAGGTTACCAGATACGCAGTATTTT
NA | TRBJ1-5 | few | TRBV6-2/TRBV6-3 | CASSYAGGENQPQHF | TGTGCCAGCAGTTACGCTGGGGGCGAGAATCAGCCCCAGCATTTT
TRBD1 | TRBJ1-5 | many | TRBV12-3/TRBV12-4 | CASSYYRGRGRGNQPQHF | TGTGCCAGCAGTTATTACAGGGGGCGCGGTCGTGGCAATCAGCCCCAGCATTTT
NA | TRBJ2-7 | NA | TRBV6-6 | CASSYDREQYF | TGTGCCAGCAGTTACGATCGGGAGCAGTACTTC
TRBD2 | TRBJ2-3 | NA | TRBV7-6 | CASSWSGRAGTDTQYF | TGTGCCAGCAGCTGGAGCGGGAGGGCCGGCACAGATACGCAGTATTTT
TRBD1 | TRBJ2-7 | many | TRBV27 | CASSLSGTGGSYEQYF | TGTGCCAGCAGTTTATCTGGGACAGGGGGCTCCTACGAGCAGTACTTC
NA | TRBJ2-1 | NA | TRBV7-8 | CASSLYGRGLTNEQFF | TGTGCCAGCAGCTTATATGGGCGGGGGCTTACCAATGAGCAGTTCTTC
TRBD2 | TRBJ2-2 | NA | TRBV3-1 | CASSLAGFGFQELFF | TGTGCCAGCAGCCTAGCGGGGTTTGGCTTCCAGGAGCTGTTTTTT
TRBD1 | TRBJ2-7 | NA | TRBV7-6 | CASSLATGQGAEQYF | TGTGCCAGCAGCTTAGCGACGGGACAGGGGGCCGAGCAGTACTTC
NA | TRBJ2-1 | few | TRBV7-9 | CASSREARSEQFF | TGTGCCAGCAGCCGGGAAGCGAGGAGTGAGCAGTTCTTC
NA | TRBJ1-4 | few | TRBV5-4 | CASSLVGGDEKLFF | TGTGCCAGCAGCTTGGTCGGAGGAGATGAAAAACTGTTTTTT
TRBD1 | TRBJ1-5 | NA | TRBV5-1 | CASSSTGREEPQHF | TGCGCCAGCAGCTCGACAGGGCGGGAGGAGCCCCAGCATTTT
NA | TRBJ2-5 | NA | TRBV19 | CASSIRTGWETQYF | TGTGCCAGTAGTATACGAACAGGGTGGGAGACCCAGTACTTC
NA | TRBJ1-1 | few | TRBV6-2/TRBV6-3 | CASSRTGPEAFF | TGTGCCAGCAGCCGTACGGGCCCTGAAGCTTTCTTT
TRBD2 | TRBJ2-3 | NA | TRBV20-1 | CSAHPSGNTDTQYF | TGCAGTGCACATCCTAGCGGTAACACAGATACGCAGTATTTT
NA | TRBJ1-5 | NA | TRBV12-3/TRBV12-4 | CASSFSQGGNQPQHF | TGTGCCAGCAGTTTTAGCCAGGGAGGCAATCAGCCCCAGCATTTT
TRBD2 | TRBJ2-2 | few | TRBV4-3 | CASSQDAAGGVTGELFF | TGCGCCAGCAGCCAAGACGCAGCGGGGGGAGTAACCGGGGAGCTGTTTTTT
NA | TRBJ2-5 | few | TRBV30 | CAWSFGHSQETQYF | TGTGCCTGGAGTTTCGGTCATTCCCAAGAGACCCAGTACTTC
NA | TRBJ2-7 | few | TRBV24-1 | CATSDLSDRQYF | TGTGCCACCAGCGACCTCTCTGACAGGCAGTACTTC
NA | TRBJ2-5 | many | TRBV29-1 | CSVVRFQETQYF | TGCAGCGTTGTCAGGTTCCAAGAGACCCAGTACTTC
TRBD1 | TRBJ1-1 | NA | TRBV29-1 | CSVRDRENTEAFF | TGCAGCGTTAGGGACAGAGAGAACACTGAAGCTTTCTTT
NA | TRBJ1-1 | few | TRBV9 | CASSVDGTGQAFF | TGTGCCAGCAGCGTAGATGGGACCGGCCAAGCTTTCTTT
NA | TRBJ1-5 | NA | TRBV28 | CASSPPSNQPQHF | TGTGCCAGCAGTCCCCCATCGAATCAGCCCCAGCATTTT
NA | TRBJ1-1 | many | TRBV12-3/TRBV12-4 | CASSLDFRGNTEAFF | TGTGCCAGCAGTTTAGATTTCCGGGGTAACACTGAAGCTTTCTTT
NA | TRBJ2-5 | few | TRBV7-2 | CASSWKGLETQYF | TGTGCCAGCAGCTGGAAGGGGTTGGAGACCCAGTACTTC
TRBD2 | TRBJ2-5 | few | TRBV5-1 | CASSSTSGGAETQYF | TGCGCCAGCAGCTCAACTAGCGGGGGTGCAGAGACCCAGTACTTC